The 15 T cell receptor beta chains below come from one sample, sequenced in a study of shared clonotypes between healthy human individuals. Libraries were prepared by immunoSEQ multiplex PCR; TCRdb keeps only in-frame clonotypes and omits some of them. The sample contains some 1,400,000 clones, more than 95% of which appear only once. Material: naive CD4+ T cells sorted from blood. Noted subset: CD45RA+ positively selected. These receptors originate from a young man in good health.

The chain uses TRBV5-6 and TRBJ2-7; 7 bases match TRBD2. The CDR3 extends over 16 amino acids. Germline assignment: CDR1 SGHDT and CDR2 YYEEEE. V dropped 4 bases and J dropped 4; count of bases not matched to a gene: 14. CDR3 sequence (DNA): TGTGCCAGCAGCCACCAATCCCCTAGCGGAGTATACGAGCAGTACTTC. The encoded protein is CASSHQSPSGVYEQYF.

To note about this clone: The same CDR3 arises from other DNA sequences in this sample as well. The V call is TRBV9, the J call TRBJ2-1, with 12 bases lining up with TRBD2. V dropped 3 bases and J dropped 6; count of bases not matched to a gene: 4. CDR3 length: 15 residues. Germline CDR1 and CDR2: SGDLS and YYNGEE. The CDR3 coding sequence is TGTGCCAGCAGCGGAGGACTAGCGGGATCCAATGAGCAGTTCTTC. Its protein product is CASSGGLAGSNEQFF. The whole variable domain, remainder taken from reference TRBV9 and TRBJ2-1, is DSGVTQTPKHLITATGQRVTLRCSPRSGDLSVYWYQQSLDQGLQFLIQYYNGEERAKGNILERFSAQQFPDLHSELNLSSLELGDSALYFCASSGGLAGSNEQFFGPGTRLTVL.

V and J are TRBV2 and TRBJ2-6; D call uncertain. V dropped 6 bases and J dropped 2 bases, with 11 bases sitting between them. The germline CDR1 and CDR2 sequences are SNHLY and FYNNEI. This CDR3 has 15 amino acids. The CDR3 bases are TGTGCCAGCAGCGAACTCCATCCTGGGGCCAACGTCCTGACTTTC. Translated, it gives CASSELHPGANVLTF.

The chain employs TRBV12-5 and TRBJ2-7, with D perhaps TRBD1 (6 bases). V was trimmed by 3 bases and J by 3 bases, leaving 15 bases between them. This CDR3 contains 15 residues. The germline gives CDR1 LGHNT, CDR2 FRNRAP. This chain's CDR3 is CASGFPRDTHYEQYF. The CDR3 DNA is TGTGCTAGTGGTTTCCCCCGGGACACCCACTACGAGCAGTACTTC.

The sample holds a few counts of this clone. The V and J genes are TRBV2 and TRBJ2-7; D is tentatively TRBD1 or TRBD2 (5 bases each). This CDR3 is 14 amino acids long. V was trimmed by 10 bases and J by 1 base, leaving 17 bases between them. CDR1 SNHLY and CDR2 FYNNEI come from the germline V gene. The CDR3 DNA is TGTGCCAACCGCCGAGGGACCAATTCCTACGAGCAGTACTTC. Amino acids: CANRRGTNSYEQYF.

The rearrangement uses TRBV9 and TRBJ2-7, with D possibly matching TRBD2 (7 bases). The CDR3 has 15 residues. The germline gives CDR1 SGDLS, CDR2 YYNGEE. V dropped 0 bases and J dropped 1 base, with 11 bases sitting between them. The CDR3 here is CASSVESGTSYEQYF. CDR3 nucleotides: TGTGCCAGCAGCGTAGAGAGCGGGACATCCTACGAGCAGTACTTC. The whole variable domain, remainder taken from reference TRBV9 and TRBJ2-7, is DSGVTQTPKHLITATGQRVTLRCSPRSGDLSVYWYQQSLDQGLQFLIQYYNGEERAKGNILERFSAQQFPDLHSELNLSSLELGDSALYFCASSVESGTSYEQYFGPGTRLTVT.

The chain employs TRBV6-1 and TRBJ2-1; 9 bases agree with TRBD1. The germline gives CDR1 MNHNS, CDR2 SASEGT. V lost 6 bases, J lost 6 bases, and 9 bases stayed unmatched. This CDR3 is 15 amino acids long. The DNA of the CDR3 is TGTGCCAGCAGAAGCGGACAGGGGCTGGGCAATGAGCAGTTCTTC. Translated: CASRSGQGLGNEQFF.

V usage is TRBV27 and J usage is TRBJ2-7, with 8 bases matching TRBD1. Germline-derived CDR1 and CDR2 are MNHEY and SMNVEV (reference sequence). Trimming at V came to 4 bases and at J to 6 bases, leaving 2 bases not matched to a gene. The CDR3 contains 12 residues. For the CDR3, the DNA is TGTGCCAGCAGTTCCAGGGGGCGCGAGCAGTACTTC. This sequence encodes CASSSRGREQYF.

The chain employs TRBV10-3 and TRBJ1-1; possibly TRBD1 for D (6 bases). Germline values: CDR1 ENHRY, CDR2 SYGVKD. Trimming stripped 10 bases from V and 3 bases from J, with 18 bases between. This CDR3 is built from 14 residues. As DNA, the CDR3 is TGTGCCACGGGAGGGGACAACGGGGACACTGAAGCTTTCTTT. This sequence encodes CATGGDNGDTEAFF.

This chain links TRBV5-8 with TRBJ1-1; 7 bases are shared with TRBD1. Looked up from germline, CDR1 is SGHTS and CDR2 is YDEGEE. J lost 2 bases, V lost 4 bases, and 8 bases had no gene match. This CDR3 has 15 amino acids. CDR3 loop: CASSRGQRLNTEAFF. The CDR3 DNA reads TGTGCCAGCAGCCGGGGACAGAGATTAAACACTGAAGCTTTCTTT.

This chain connects TRBV7-9 to TRBJ2-3; 9 bases agree with TRBD2. CDR1 is SEHNR, CDR2 FQNEAQ, per germline (reference sequence). Germline trimming cut 5 bases from V and 4 bases from J; bases unmatched to any gene: 13. The CDR3 contains 17 residues. CDR3 region: CASSPDSGRGGADTQYF. In DNA, the CDR3 is TGTGCCAGCAGCCCAGATAGCGGGAGAGGCGGGGCAGATACGCAGTATTTT.

A single count supports this clone. This rearrangement joins TRBV7-2 to TRBJ1-3; D not resolved. Germline CDR1 SGHTA, CDR2 FQGNSA. Trimming shortened V by 1 base and J by 0 bases, and 13 bases separated the two germline ends. CDR3 length equals 17 residues. The CDR3 is CASSLDIVISSGNTIYF. As DNA, the CDR3 is TGTGCCAGCAGCTTAGATATTGTTATAAGCTCTGGAAACACCATATATTTT.

This rearrangement joins TRBV28 to TRBJ1-4; no definite D call. CDR3 length: 12 residues. The V end lost 5 bases, the J end lost 7 bases, and 8 bases lay between the germline ends. Germline-derived CDR1 and CDR2 are MDHEN and SYDVKM. DNA for the CDR3: TGTGCCAGCAGTGTGACTGGTGAAAAACTGTTTTTT. This translates into CASSVTGEKLFF.

The rearrangement joins TRBV11-1 to TRBJ2-7; D remains unclear. Per germline, CDR1 SGHAT and CDR2 FQDESV (reference sequence). This CDR3 comprises 11 residues. V lost 5 bases, J lost 4 bases, and 6 bases lay in between. CDR3 protein: CASSHTYEQYF. The CDR3 nucleotides read TGTGCCAGCAGCCATACGTACGAGCAGTACTTC.

The count of this clone is one. The chain recombines TRBV6-1 with TRBJ1-1; D gene ambiguous. This CDR3 has 15 amino acids. Germline loops: CDR1 MNHNS, CDR2 SASEGT. Trimming stripped 1 base from V and 4 bases from J, with 13 bases between. This CDR3 is CASSEGNRAGTEAFF. CDR3 in DNA: TGTGCCAGCAGTGAAGGGAACCGAGCGGGCACTGAAGCTTTCTTT.